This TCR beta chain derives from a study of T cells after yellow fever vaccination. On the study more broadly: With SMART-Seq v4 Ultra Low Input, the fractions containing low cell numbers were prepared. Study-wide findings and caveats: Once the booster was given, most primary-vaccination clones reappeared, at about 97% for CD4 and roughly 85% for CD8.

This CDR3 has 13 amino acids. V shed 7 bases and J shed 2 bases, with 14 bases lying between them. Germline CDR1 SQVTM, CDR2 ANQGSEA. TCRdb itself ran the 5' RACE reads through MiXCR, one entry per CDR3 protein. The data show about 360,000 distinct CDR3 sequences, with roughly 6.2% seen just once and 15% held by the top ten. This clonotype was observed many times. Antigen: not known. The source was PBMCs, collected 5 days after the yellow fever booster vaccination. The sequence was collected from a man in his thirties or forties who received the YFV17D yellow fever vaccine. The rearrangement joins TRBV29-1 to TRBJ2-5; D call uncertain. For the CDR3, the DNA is TGCAGCGGAGACTCCGTAATTCAAGAGACCCAGTACTTC. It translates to CSGDSVIQETQYF.